These T cell receptor beta chains were read from a single sample in a study of blood T cell repertoires in COVID-19. Assay: immunoSEQ multiplex PCR; the TCRdb copy retains only in-frame clones and omits some. The repertoire includes tens of thousands of clones, around 93% of them detected once, and about 2.5% sits in the top ten. The source material was peripheral blood. Receptors originate from a human donor with active COVID-19. The donor label of this sample is uncertain. The CDR3 runs from the conserved cysteine through the conserved F or W. D genes are given only for firm matches. Rows may omit the clone size; those that give it use once, few, many or a size class.

size: NA; J: TRBJ2-7; D: TRBD1; V: TRBV27; CDR3: CASSFGTGPYEQYF; DNA: TGTGCCAGCAGTTTCGGGACAGGCCCCTACGAGCAGTACTTC
size: NA; J: TRBJ2-3; D: TRBD2; V: TRBV6-2/TRBV6-3; CDR3: CASSFLGTSGGRSHTDTQYF; DNA: TGTGCCAGCAGTTTCCTCGGGACTAGCGGGGGGCGGTCTCACACAGATACGCAGTATTTT
size: NA; J: TRBJ2-7; D: NA; V: TRBV5-1; CDR3: CASSDDRSYEQYF; DNA: TGCGCCAGCAGCGATGACAGGTCCTACGAGCAGTACTTC
size: once; J: TRBJ2-1; D: NA; V: TRBV7-9; CDR3: CASSPTGPPYNEQFF; DNA: TGTGCCAGCAGCCCGACAGGCCCACCTTACAATGAGCAGTTCTTC
size: once; J: TRBJ2-4; D: NA; V: TRBV6-5; CDR3: CASTDRGKNIQYF; DNA: TGTGCCAGTACAGACAGAGGCAAAAACATTCAGTACTTC
size: NA; J: TRBJ2-4; D: NA; V: TRBV11-2; CDR3: CASSDYLNIQYF; DNA: TGTGCCAGCAGCGACTATTTAAACATTCAGTACTTC
size: NA; J: TRBJ2-3; D: NA; V: TRBV6-2/TRBV6-3; CDR3: CASSPQPNRGTDTQYF; DNA: TGTGCCAGCAGCCCCCAACCGAACAGGGGCACAGATACGCAGTATTTT
size: NA; J: TRBJ1-1; D: TRBD1; V: TRBV5-1; CDR3: CASSSYRTGGGTEAFF; DNA: TGCGCCAGCAGCTCCTACCGTACAGGGGGAGGAACTGAAGCTTTCTTT
size: many; J: TRBJ1-5; D: TRBD1; V: TRBV5-5; CDR3: CASSAGQSGNQPQHF; DNA: TGTGCCAGCAGCGCGGGACAGTCTGGCAATCAGCCCCAGCATTTT
size: NA; J: TRBJ2-5; D: TRBD1; V: TRBV7-7; CDR3: CASSVGRDSQETQYF; DNA: TGTGCCAGCAGCGTTGGACGGGACAGCCAAGAGACCCAGTACTTC
size: NA; J: TRBJ2-1; D: TRBD2; V: TRBV6-5; CDR3: CASSLTSVGDEQFF; DNA: TGTGCCAGCAGCTTGACTAGCGTAGGCGATGAGCAGTTCTTC
size: NA; J: TRBJ2-2; D: TRBD1; V: TRBV5-4; CDR3: CASSLSRDRDTGELFF; DNA: TGTGCCAGCAGCTTGTCCCGGGACAGGGATACCGGGGAGCTGTTTTTT
size: NA; J: TRBJ1-2; D: NA; V: TRBV19; CDR3: CASSIGPAAYTF; DNA: TGTGCCAGTAGTATAGGGCCTGCTGCCTACACCTTC
size: NA; J: TRBJ2-2; D: TRBD1; V: TRBV19; CDR3: CATLRDRGTGELFF; DNA: TGTGCCACGCTTAGGGACAGGGGCACCGGGGAGCTGTTTTTT
size: NA; J: TRBJ1-1; D: NA; V: TRBV6-6; CDR3: CASSPNVNTEAFF; DNA: TGTGCCAGCAGCCCCAATGTGAACACTGAAGCTTTCTTT
size: few; J: TRBJ2-1; D: TRBD2; V: TRBV7-6; CDR3: CASRADAGGINEQFF; DNA: TGTGCCAGCAGGGCTGACGCGGGGGGTATCAATGAGCAGTTCTTC
size: NA; J: TRBJ2-7; D: TRBD1; V: TRBV20-1; CDR3: CSASSDRADEQYF; DNA: TGCAGTGCTAGTTCGGACAGGGCGGACGAGCAGTACTTC
size: NA; J: TRBJ1-4; D: NA; V: TRBV19; CDR3: CASCSLNEKLFF; DNA: TGTGCCAGTTGCAGTCTTAATGAAAAACTGTTTTTT
size: once; J: TRBJ2-7; D: TRBD1; V: TRBV27; CDR3: CASSIGTGSYEQYF; DNA: TGTGCCAGCAGTATAGGGACAGGCTCCTACGAGCAGTACTTC
size: NA; J: TRBJ2-3; D: TRBD2; V: TRBV20-1; CDR3: CSASGRGGRTDTQYF; DNA: TGCAGTGCTAGTGGGCGGGGGGGCCGCACAGATACGCAGTATTTT
size: NA; J: TRBJ1-1; D: TRBD1; V: TRBV5-4; CDR3: CASSLGGPGQGNTEAFF; DNA: TGTGCCAGCAGCTTGGGGGGCCCGGGACAGGGGAACACTGAAGCTTTCTTT
size: NA; J: TRBJ2-5; D: NA; V: TRBV4-1; CDR3: CASSQWSHQETQYF; DNA: TGCGCCAGCAGCCAGTGGAGCCACCAAGAGACCCAGTACTTC
size: NA; J: TRBJ2-7; D: NA; V: TRBV29-1; CDR3: CSVQWVLRVGSYEQYF; DNA: TGCAGCGTTCAATGGGTACTCAGGGTAGGGTCCTACGAGCAGTACTTC
size: NA; J: TRBJ2-1; D: TRBD1; V: TRBV24-1; CDR3: CATSEPGQGAQFF; DNA: TGTGCCACCAGTGAGCCGGGACAGGGGGCTCAGTTCTTC
size: NA; J: TRBJ2-7; D: NA; V: TRBV9; CDR3: CASSAGDGGYEQYF; DNA: TGTGCCAGCAGCGCGGGGGACGGGGGCTACGAGCAGTACTTC
size: NA; J: TRBJ2-7; D: TRBD1; V: TRBV7-9; CDR3: CASSLIDRVYEQYF; DNA: TGTGCCAGCAGCCTCATAGACAGGGTCTACGAGCAGTACTTC
size: NA; J: TRBJ1-4; D: NA; V: TRBV2; CDR3: CASTREGKLFF; DNA: TGTGCCAGCACAAGGGAGGGAAAACTGTTTTTT